This T cell receptor (beta chain) appears in the sequencing data of a study of T cell responses to AZD1222 COVID-19 vaccine. Study-wide points: Donors skewed white British and female; clonal diversity was possibly underestimated. Receipt of two AZD1222 doses was followed by a rise in Spike-specific TCR breadth and depth. Along spike, vaccine-associated CD4 TCRs were found throughout, with dominance at 160-218 and 743-854.

A word on this clone: What it binds is not known.

This table comes from immunoSEQ multiplex PCR, and its TCRdb copy is limited to in-frame clones, with some not included. The table has tens of thousands of clones, just over 85% seen once. After removal of 7 bases from V and 1 base from J, the junction contained 3 bases not matched to a gene. From germline, CDR1 is MDHEN and CDR2 SYDVKM. This CDR3 contains 14 residues. This chain links TRBV28 with TRBJ1-4, with 7 nucleotides matching TRBD1. Specimen: peripheral blood, collected 28 days after the second AZD1222 dose. This TCR derives from an adult who received the AZD1222 COVID-19 vaccine. DNA of the CDR3: TGTGCCAGCACCCCAGGGGGAACTAATGAAAAACTGTTTTTT. The encoded protein is CASTPGGTNEKLFF.